The 17 T cell receptor beta chains presented below share a single source sample, sequenced in a study of cytomegalovirus exposure and HLA in healthy donors. Vbeta (60) and Jbeta (13) primers were used in the PCR. Assay used: immunoSEQ multiplex PCR; TCRdb lists only in-frame clones, some missing. The sample has fewer than 250,000 clones; over 70% are singletons. The specimen sequenced was PBMCs. The receptors originated from a woman between 18 and 29 years old in good health and CMV-seronegative.

The chain couples TRBV19 to TRBJ1-6; D is undetermined. The germline V and J ends were trimmed by 0 bases and 7 bases, with 7 bases remaining between them. CDR1 LNHDA and CDR2 SQIVND come from the germline V gene (reference sequence). This CDR3 contains 14 residues. The CDR3 DNA is TGTGCCAGTAGTATAGATGCGGCGAATTCACCCCTCCACTTT. Translated, it gives CASSIDAANSPLHF. Drawing the rest from reference TRBV19 and TRBJ1-6, the complete variable domain is DGGITQSPKYLFRKEGQNVTLSCEQNLNHDAMYWYRQDPGQGLRLIYYSQIVNDFQKGDIAEGYSVSREKKESFPLTVTSAQKNPTAFYLCASSIDAANSPLHFGNGTRLTVT.

The rearrangement uses TRBV14 and TRBJ1-1; no firm D call. The CDR3 is 14 residues long. V was clipped by 3 bases and J by 1 base, with 9 bases between them. Per germline, CDR1 SGHDN and CDR2 FVKESK. The CDR3 sequence is CASSHERGNTEAFF. DNA of the CDR3: TGTGCCAGCAGCCACGAACGGGGGAACACTGAAGCTTTCTTT.

The CDR3 DNA reads as TGTGCCAGCAGCTTGGGGCCAGGGGGCTATGGCTACACCTTC. Protein product: CASSLGPGGYGYTF. This chain joins TRBV5-8 and TRBJ1-2; 7 positions match TRBD1. Trimming at V came to 0 bases and at J to 4 bases, leaving 3 bases not matched to a gene. Germline lookup yields CDR1 SGHTS and CDR2 YDEGEE. This CDR3 is 14 amino acids long.

This chain joins TRBV5-1 and TRBJ1-4; no reliable D call. Trimming removed 0 bases from V and 3 bases from J, with 9 bases in between. CDR1 and CDR2 (germline): SGHRS, YFSETQ. The CDR3 has 15 residues. The CDR3 coding sequence is TGCGCCAGCAGCTTGGGGAGAGCCCCTAATGAAAAACTGTTTTTT. Protein product: CASSLGRAPNEKLFF.

The V call is TRBV2, the J call TRBJ2-1; 8 nucleotides match TRBD2. Looked up from germline, CDR1 is SNHLY and CDR2 is FYNNEI. The V and J ends lost 6 bases and 1 base, in that order; junction bases with no gene match: 5. The CDR3 spans 15 residues. For the CDR3, the DNA is TGTGCCAGCAGCCGACAGCGGGAGTCCTACAATGAGCAGTTCTTC. Encoded protein: CASSRQRESYNEQFF.

The rearrangement joins TRBV14 to TRBJ2-2; D is perhaps TRBD1 (5 bases). Germline CDR1 is SGHDN and CDR2 is FVKESK. Trimming cost V 3 bases and J 6 bases, with 5 bases left between them. The CDR3 has 12 residues. CDR3 protein: CASSQGPGELFF. CDR3 bases: TGTGCCAGCAGCCAGGGGCCCGGGGAGCTGTTTTTT. The full variable domain, its missing parts supplied by reference TRBV14 and TRBJ2-2, is EAGVTQFPSHSVIEKGQTVTLRCDPISGHDNLYWYRRVMGKEIKFLLHFVKESKQDESGMPNNRFLAERTGGTYSTLKVQPAELEDSGVYFCASSQGPGELFFGEGSRLTVL.

The genes are TRBV27 and TRBJ2-7; perhaps TRBD2 as D (6 bases). The CDR3 loop spans 12 amino acids. Germline V gene sequence: CDR1 MNHEY, CDR2 SMNVEV (reference sequence). V lost 7 bases to trimming and J lost 5 bases, with 12 bases between them. The chain's CDR3 is CASTPGGNEQYF. The CDR3 DNA sequence: TGTGCCAGCACCCCAGGAGGGAACGAGCAGTACTTC.

The chain combines TRBV27 with TRBJ2-1; D gene unclear. The germline V and J ends were trimmed by 4 bases and 5 bases, with 9 bases remaining between them. Looked up from germline, CDR1 is MNHEY and CDR2 is SMNVEV (reference sequence). The CDR3 extends over 13 amino acids. CDR3 coding DNA: TGTGCCAGCAGTTCCAACTCACACAATGAGCAGTTCTTC. This sequence encodes CASSSNSHNEQFF.

The chain combines TRBV5-1 with TRBJ2-1; 10 positions match TRBD2. With V trimmed by 4 bases and J by 8 bases, 6 bases remained unmatched. Germline V gene data show CDR1 as SGHRS and CDR2 as YFSETQ. This CDR3 has 14 residues. In nucleotides, the CDR3 is TGCGCCAGCAGCCAAAGCGGGAGGGTAGATGAGCAGTTCTTC. Its protein product is CASSQSGRVDEQFF.

V gene TRBV7-3 combines with J gene TRBJ1-2; D is undetermined. Trimming left V 2 bases short and J 4 bases short, with 5 bases between. Germline values: CDR1 SGHTA, CDR2 FQGTGA. The CDR3 extends over 12 amino acids. CDR3 coding DNA: TGTGCCAGCAGCTTATCAGGCTATGGCTACACCTTC. Translating it yields CASSLSGYGYTF.

V and J are TRBV29-1 and TRBJ2-3; TRBD2 matches 12 bases. V shed 0 bases, J shed 6 bases, and the junction held 4 bases outside the gene matches. The CDR3 has 15 residues. From germline, CDR1 is SQVTM and CDR2 ANQGSEA. CDR3 in DNA: TGCAGCGTTGAAGACCGACTAGCGGGAGTGGATACGCAGTATTTT. Amino acid sequence: CSVEDRLAGVDTQYF.

The CDR3 sequence is CASSVSAQGSYEKLFF. The CDR3, as DNA: TGTGCCAGCAGCGTCTCGGCGCAGGGGAGTTATGAAAAACTGTTTTTT. The rearrangement links TRBV9 to TRBJ1-4; D possibly corresponds to TRBD1 (6 bases). V lost 2 bases, J lost 6 bases, and 17 bases lay in between. The CDR3 contains 16 residues. The germline CDR1 and CDR2 sequences are SGDLS and YYNGEE.

The chain links TRBV27 to TRBJ2-7; no reliable D call. V was trimmed by 6 bases and J by 3 bases, leaving 15 bases between them. The CDR3 contains 14 residues. CDR1 MNHEY and CDR2 SMNVEV come from the germline V gene (reference sequence). CDR3 DNA: TGTGCCAGCAGCTTACCCACCTTGAGCTACGAGCAGTACTTC. Encoded protein: CASSLPTLSYEQYF.

This clone came up a few times. This chain joins TRBV7-9 and TRBJ1-3; maybe TRBD1 (5 bases). V was clipped by 6 bases and J by 0 bases, with 9 bases between them. The CDR3 is 14 amino acids. Germline values: CDR1 SEHNR, CDR2 FQNEAQ (reference sequence). CDR3 in amino acids: CASRETVSGNTIYF. DNA for the CDR3: TGTGCCAGCAGAGAGACAGTCTCTGGAAACACCATATATTTT. The whole variable domain, remainder taken from reference TRBV7-9 and TRBJ1-3, is DTGVSQNPRHKITKRGQNVTFRCDPISEHNRLYWYRQTLGQGPEFLTYFQNEAQLEKSRLLSDRFSAERPKGSFSTLEIQRTEQGDSAMYLCASRETVSGNTIYFGEGSWLTVV.

V usage is TRBV28 and J usage is TRBJ1-1; tentatively, D is TRBD1 (5 bases). Trimming shortened V by 6 bases and J by 1 base, and 12 bases separated the two germline ends. This CDR3 comprises 14 residues. CDR1 is MDHEN and CDR2 is SYDVKM in the germline V gene. CDR3 sequence (DNA): TGTGCCAGCAGCGCGGGGGGAGCGAACACTGAAGCTTTCTTT. Residues: CASSAGGANTEAFF. Looking up the rest from reference TRBV28 and TRBJ1-1 gives the full variable domain: DVKVTQSSRYLVKRTGEKVFLECVQDMDHENMFWYRQDPGLGLRLIYFSYDVKMKEKGDIPEGYSVSREKKERFSLILESASTNQTSMYLCASSAGGANTEAFFGQGTRLTVV.

The V call is TRBV19, the J call TRBJ2-5; D gene unclear. The germline gives CDR1 LNHDA, CDR2 SQIVND (reference sequence). The CDR3 contains 12 residues. V was clipped by 7 bases and J by 5 bases, with 11 bases between them. The CDR3 is CASITVWETQYF. In DNA, the CDR3 is TGTGCCAGTATCACGGTCTGGGAGACCCAGTACTTC. The full variable domain, with the rest looked up from reference TRBV19 and TRBJ2-5, is DGGITQSPKYLFRKEGQNVTLSCEQNLNHDAMYWYRQDPGQGLRLIYYSQIVNDFQKGDIAEGYSVSREKKESFPLTVTSAQKNPTAFYLCASITVWETQYFGPGTRLLVL.

V and J are TRBV28 and TRBJ2-5; possibly TRBD2 for D (6 bases). The CDR3 has 14 amino acids. CDR1 is MDHEN and CDR2 is SYDVKM in the germline V gene. V was trimmed by 5 bases and J by 3 bases, leaving 13 bases between them. CDR3 residues: CASSPPRGKETQYF. CDR3 bases: TGTGCCAGCAGTCCCCCTCGGGGGAAAGAGACCCAGTACTTC. Filled out from reference TRBV28 and TRBJ2-5, the complete variable domain reads DVKVTQSSRYLVKRTGEKVFLECVQDMDHENMFWYRQDPGLGLRLIYFSYDVKMKEKGDIPEGYSVSREKKERFSLILESASTNQTSMYLCASSPPRGKETQYFGPGTRLLVL.